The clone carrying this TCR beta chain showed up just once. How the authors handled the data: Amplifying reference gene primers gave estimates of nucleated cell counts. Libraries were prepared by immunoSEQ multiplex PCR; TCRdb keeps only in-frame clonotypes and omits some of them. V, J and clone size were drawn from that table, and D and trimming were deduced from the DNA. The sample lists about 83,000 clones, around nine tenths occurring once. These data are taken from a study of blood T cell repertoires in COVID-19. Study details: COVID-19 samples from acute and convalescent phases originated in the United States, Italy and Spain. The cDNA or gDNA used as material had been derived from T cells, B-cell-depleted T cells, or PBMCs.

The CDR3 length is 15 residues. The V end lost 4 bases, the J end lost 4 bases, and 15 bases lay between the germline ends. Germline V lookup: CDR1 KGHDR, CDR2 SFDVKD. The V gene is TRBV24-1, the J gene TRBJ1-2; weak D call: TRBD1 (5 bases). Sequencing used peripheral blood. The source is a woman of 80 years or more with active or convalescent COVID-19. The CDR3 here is CATSDQDSLPYGYTF. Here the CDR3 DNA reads TGTGCCACCAGTGACCAAGACAGCCTCCCCTATGGCTACACCTTC.